This is a list of T cell receptor beta chains from one sample in a study of CD8+CD57+ T cells in acquired aplastic anemia. TCRdb reprocessed the reads with MiXCR, giving one entry per CDR3 protein. The sample lists some 92,000 distinct CDR3 sequences; roughly two thirds were seen once. Sequencing was performed on sorted CD4+, CD8+, or CD8+CD57+ T cells (not recorded which) from PBMCs. The source of these receptors is a human donor with aplastic anemia. Each CDR3 is given with its conserved first and last residue. The D gene is left open where the match is weak. Size values are once, few and many counts, or a class for expanded clones, and some rows have none.

>-|TRBJ1-5|TRBD1|TRBV24-1|15
CASRSFGQGNQPQHF
TGTGCCAGCCGATCTTTCGGACAGGGCAATCAGCCCCAGCATTTT
>-|TRBJ2-7|TRBD1|TRBV19|13
CASSIGQGSEQYF
TGTGCCAGTAGTATCGGACAGGGCTCCGAGCAGTACTTC
>-|TRBJ2-3|-|TRBV25-1|13
CASSPVPTDTQYF
TGTGCCAGCAGTCCAGTCCCCACAGATACGCAGTATTTT
>few|TRBJ1-5|-|TRBV7-8|14
CASSSNTGDQPQHF
TGTGCCAGCAGCTCTAACACGGGTGATCAGCCCCAGCATTTT
>-|TRBJ2-3|TRBD2|TRBV19|14
CASSSGAGLHTQYF
TGTGCCAGTAGTTCGGGAGCGGGACTGCATACGCAGTATTTT
>-|TRBJ1-4|TRBD1|TRBV15|13
CATSTRQGEKLFF
TGTGCCACCAGCACAAGACAGGGCGAAAAACTGTTTTTT
>-|TRBJ1-6|-|TRBV5-1|16
CASSFIGQLGDYSLHF
TGCGCCAGCAGCTTCATAGGACAGCTCGGTGATTATTCCCTCCACTTT
>-|TRBJ1-2|-|TRBV29-1|12
CSVEEGGNGYTF
TGCAGCGTTGAAGAGGGGGGAAATGGCTACACCTTC
>-|TRBJ2-5|-|TRBV9|15
CASSVGTGQQETQYF
TGTGCCAGCAGCGTAGGAACCGGGCAACAAGAGACCCAGTACTTC
>-|TRBJ2-1|-|TRBV15|16
CATSPGTRVGEHEQFF
TGTGCCACCAGCCCCGGGACAAGGGTCGGGGAGCATGAGCAGTTCTTC
>-|TRBJ2-3|TRBD2|TRBV7-3|19
CASSLLFSRWAGGADTQYF
TGTGCCAGCAGCTTATTGTTTAGCAGGTGGGCGGGGGGCGCAGATACGCAGTATTTT
>-|TRBJ2-1|-|TRBV7-3|14
CASSFGTPTNEQFF
TGTGCCAGCAGCTTCGGGACCCCGACGAATGAGCAGTTCTTC
>many|TRBJ1-1|-|TRBV5-1|16
CASSLAGTERGTEAFF
TGCGCCAGCAGCTTGGCGGGCACTGAGAGGGGGACTGAAGCTTTCTTT
>once|TRBJ2-3|TRBD2|TRBV6-2/TRBV6-3|16
CASSPHGLAGADTQYF
TGTGCCAGCAGCCCCCACGGACTAGCGGGGGCGGATACGCAGTATTTT
>-|TRBJ1-6|-|TRBV9|14
CASSVEGEGLTLHF
TGTGCCAGCAGCGTAGAGGGCGAGGGGCTCACCCTCCACTTT
>-|TRBJ2-3|-|TRBV2|12
CASGPTGHTQYF
TGTGCCAGCGGCCCCACGGGACATACGCAGTATTTT
>-|TRBJ1-3|-|TRBV20-1|12
CSTTVTGDTIYF
TGCAGTACTACAGTTACTGGAGACACCATATATTTT
>-|TRBJ2-7|-|TRBV12-3/TRBV12-4|11
CASRLDNEQYF
TGTGCCAGCAGGCTGGATAACGAGCAGTACTTC
>-|TRBJ2-2|-|TRBV25-1|16
CASSDSGAANTGELFF
TGTGCCAGCAGTGATTCAGGGGCCGCTAACACCGGGGAGCTGTTTTTT
>-|TRBJ1-2|-|TRBV7-8|16
CASSKGDITGGYGYTF
TGTGCCAGCAGCAAAGGCGATATTACAGGTGGCTATGGCTACACCTTC
>once|TRBJ2-7|-|TRBV11-2|15
CASSLDWDLLREQYF
TGTGCCAGCAGCTTAGACTGGGACTTGCTTAGGGAGCAGTACTTC
>-|TRBJ1-1|-|TRBV20-1|13
CSAREWSNTEAFF
TGCAGTGCTAGAGAGTGGTCGAACACTGAAGCTTTCTTT
>-|TRBJ1-2|-|TRBV4-2|16
CASSQEQGSFNYGYTF
TGTGCCAGCAGCCAAGAGCAGGGCTCCTTTAACTATGGCTACACCTTC
>-|TRBJ1-3|-|TRBV7-2|13
CASSLVTGNTIYF
TGTGCCAGCAGCTTAGTGACGGGGAACACCATATATTTT
>-|TRBJ1-1|TRBD1|TRBV19|15
CASSGSRQGGTEAFF
TGTGCCAGTAGCGGATCGAGACAGGGTGGGACTGAAGCTTTCTTT
>-|TRBJ2-3|-|TRBV29-1|14
CSVQSLRTPPLWYF
TGCAGCGTTCAGAGCCTAAGGACTCCCCCATTATGGTATTTT
>-|TRBJ1-6|-|TRBV20-1|17
CSARDLRTVLMGSPLHF
TGCAGTGCTAGAGATCTCCGGACAGTCCTGATGGGTTCACCCCTCCACTTT
>-|TRBJ2-7|TRBD2|TRBV25-1|16
CASSEPIAGLRNEQYF
TGTGCCAGCAGTGAACCCATAGCGGGATTGAGAAACGAGCAGTACTTC
>-|TRBJ2-1|-|TRBV29-1|13
CSVEIDSYNEQFF
TGCAGCGTTGAAATAGACTCCTACAATGAGCAGTTCTTC
>-|TRBJ1-2|-|TRBV10-3|12
CAIRRENYGYTF
TGTGCCATTCGGAGAGAAAACTATGGCTACACCTTC
>many|TRBJ2-7|TRBD1|TRBV30|16
CAWSGTRDRDHGEQYF
TGTGCCTGGAGTGGAACAAGGGACAGGGACCACGGCGAGCAGTACTTC
>-|TRBJ2-7|-|TRBV6-1|14
CASSGRGQTYEQYF
TGTGCCAGCAGCGGCCGGGGACAAACCTACGAGCAGTACTTC
>once|TRBJ2-7|TRBD2|TRBV29-1|12
CSVLAGGREQYF
TGCAGCGTCCTAGCGGGGGGACGCGAGCAGTACTTC
>once|TRBJ2-3|-|TRBV12-3/TRBV12-4|15
CASSFRGSSTDTQYF
TGTGCCAGCAGTTTTAGGGGATCGAGCACAGATACGCAGTATTTT
>-|TRBJ2-7|-|TRBV7-9|12
CASSLSLYEQYF
TGTGCCAGCAGCTTATCTCTCTACGAGCAGTACTTC
>few|TRBJ2-5|-|TRBV20-1|15
CSARDGTNNQETQYF
TGCAGTGCTAGAGACGGGACGAACAACCAAGAGACCCAGTACTTC
>-|TRBJ1-2|-|TRBV20-1|15
CSARDHEGTNYGYTF
TGCAGTGCTAGAGATCATGAGGGTACTAACTATGGCTACACCTTC